Given below is one TCR beta chain in context. No antigen is known for it. The read terminates 3 residues before the CDR3 end, so the remaining end is supplied by the germline J gene. The method was immunoSEQ multiplex PCR; TCRdb's version includes in-frame clones alone and lacks a portion of them. The listing records under 30,000 clones. The data stem from a study of TET2 disruption in CD19-targeted CAR T cells. The ends lost 10 bases at V and 2 bases at J; junction bases unmatched: 6. This CDR3 has 13 amino acids. Germline lookup yields CDR1 MRHNA and CDR2 SNTAGT. As to treatment: autologous CTL019 cells: CD19 CAR with 4-1BB and CD3 zeta domains. The CD19 CAR included TCR zeta plus 4-1BB costimulatory signaling. The starting T cells for CTL019 came from a peripheral blood leukapheresis.

The chain has TRBV6-4 and TRBJ1-1; TRBD1 agrees at 8 bases. The sequence was collected from a man in his 70s with chronic lymphocytic leukemia. The sequenced sample was CD8- CAR+ T cells sorted from cultured blood T cells, obtained for CD19 CAR T cell therapy. Subset noted: CD8-negative CAR-positive T cells from the infusion product. The part of the CDR3 DNA that was read is TGTGCCATGGCTGACAGGGGAAACACTGAA. Its protein is CAMADRGNTE. The whole CDR3 protein reads CAMADRGNTEAFF.